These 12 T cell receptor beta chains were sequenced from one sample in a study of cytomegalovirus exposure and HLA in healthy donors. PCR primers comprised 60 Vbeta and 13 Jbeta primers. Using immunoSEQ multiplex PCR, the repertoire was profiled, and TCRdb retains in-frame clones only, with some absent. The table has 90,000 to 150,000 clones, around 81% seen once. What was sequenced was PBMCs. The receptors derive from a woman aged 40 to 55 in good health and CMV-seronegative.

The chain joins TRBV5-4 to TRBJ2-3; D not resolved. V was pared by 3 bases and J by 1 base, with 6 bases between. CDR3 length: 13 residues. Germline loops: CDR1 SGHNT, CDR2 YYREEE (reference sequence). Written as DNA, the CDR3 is TGTGCCAGCAGCTCCCCCGGCACAGATACGCAGTATTTT. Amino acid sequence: CASSSPGTDTQYF.

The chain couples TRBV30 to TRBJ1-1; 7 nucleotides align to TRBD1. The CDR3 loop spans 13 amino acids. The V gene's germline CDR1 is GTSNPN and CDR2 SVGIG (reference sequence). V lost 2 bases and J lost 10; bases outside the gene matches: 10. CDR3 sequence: CAWSSSSQGRAFF. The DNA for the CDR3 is TGTGCCTGGAGTTCTAGCTCACAGGGGCGAGCTTTCTTT.

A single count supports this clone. The CDR3 DNA reads as TGTGCCAGTAGTAGCCTAGCTTATCGGGAGGGCCCCTACAATGAGCAGTTCTTC. Encoded protein: CASSSLAYREGPYNEQFF. The chain combines TRBV19 with TRBJ2-1; 8 bases align to TRBD2. The CDR3 is 18 amino acids. From germline, CDR1 is LNHDA and CDR2 SQIVND (reference sequence). J lost 2 bases, V lost 4 bases, and 13 bases had no gene match.

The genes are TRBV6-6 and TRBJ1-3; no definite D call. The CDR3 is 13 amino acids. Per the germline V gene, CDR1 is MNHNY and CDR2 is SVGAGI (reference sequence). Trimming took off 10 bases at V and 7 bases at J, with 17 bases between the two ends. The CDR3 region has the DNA TGTGCCATTGAACCGGGGTCTTCGAACACCATATATTTT. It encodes CAIEPGSSNTIYF.

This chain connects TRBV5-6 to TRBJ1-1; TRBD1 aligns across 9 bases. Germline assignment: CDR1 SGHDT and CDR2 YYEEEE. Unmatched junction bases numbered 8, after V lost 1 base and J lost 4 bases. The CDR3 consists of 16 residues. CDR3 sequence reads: CASSLYVGQGRTEAFF. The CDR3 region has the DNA TGTGCCAGCAGCTTGTATGTTGGACAGGGGCGCACTGAAGCTTTCTTT.

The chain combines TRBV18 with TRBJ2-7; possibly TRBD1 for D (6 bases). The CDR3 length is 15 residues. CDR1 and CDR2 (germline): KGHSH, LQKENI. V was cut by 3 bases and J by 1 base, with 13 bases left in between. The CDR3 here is CASSPRDKSSYEQYF. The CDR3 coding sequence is TGTGCCAGCTCACCCCGGGACAAATCGTCCTACGAGCAGTACTTC.

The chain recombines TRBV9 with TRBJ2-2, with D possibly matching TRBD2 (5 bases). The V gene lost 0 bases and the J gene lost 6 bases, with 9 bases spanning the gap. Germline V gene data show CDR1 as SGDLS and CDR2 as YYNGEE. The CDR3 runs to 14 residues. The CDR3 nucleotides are TGTGCCAGCAGCGTAGCGGGGATAGCCGGGGAGCTGTTTTTT. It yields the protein CASSVAGIAGELFF.

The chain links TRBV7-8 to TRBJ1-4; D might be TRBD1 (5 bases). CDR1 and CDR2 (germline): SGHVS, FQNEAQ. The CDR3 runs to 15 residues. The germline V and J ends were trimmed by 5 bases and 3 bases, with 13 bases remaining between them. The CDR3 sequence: CASSRAGGANEKLFF. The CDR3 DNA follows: TGTGCCAGCAGCCGCGCGGGGGGGGCTAATGAAAAACTGTTTTTT.

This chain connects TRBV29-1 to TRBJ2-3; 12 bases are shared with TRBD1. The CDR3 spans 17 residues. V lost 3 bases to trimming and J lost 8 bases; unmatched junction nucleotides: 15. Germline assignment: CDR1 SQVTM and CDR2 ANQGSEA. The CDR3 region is CSVDPPPGQGATGTQYF. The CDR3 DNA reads TGCAGCGTTGATCCTCCACCGGGACAGGGGGCCACGGGTACGCAGTATTTT.

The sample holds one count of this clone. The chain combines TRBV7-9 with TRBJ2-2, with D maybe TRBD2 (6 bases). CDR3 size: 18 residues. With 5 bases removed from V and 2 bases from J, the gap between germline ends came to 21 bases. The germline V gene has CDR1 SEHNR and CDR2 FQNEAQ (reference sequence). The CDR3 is CASSPSRGNRENTGELFF. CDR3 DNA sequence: TGTGCCAGCAGCCCATCCCGGGGGAACAGAGAAAACACCGGGGAGCTGTTTTTT.

CDR3 bases: TGTGCCAGTAGTATAGGCGGGGGAAGACAGCCCCAGCATTTT. Encoded protein: CASSIGGGRQPQHF. The genes are TRBV19 and TRBJ1-5, with TRBD1 as a possible D gene (5 bases). The ends were cut back, 1 base at V and 7 bases at J, with 11 bases in the middle. CDR3 length: 14 residues. The germline CDR1 and CDR2 sequences are LNHDA and SQIVND (reference sequence).

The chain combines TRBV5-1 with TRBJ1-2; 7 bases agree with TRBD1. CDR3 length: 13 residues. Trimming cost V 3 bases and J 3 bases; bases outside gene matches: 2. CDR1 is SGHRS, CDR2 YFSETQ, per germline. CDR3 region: CASSWDSHYGYTF. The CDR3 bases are TGCGCCAGCAGCTGGGACAGCCACTATGGCTACACCTTC.